What follows are 21 T cell receptor beta chains derived from one specimen sequenced in a study of T cells in Graves' hyperthyroidism and ophthalmopathy. There were TCR beta CDR3 regions amplified from RNA transcripts. The primer set for the first-round RT-PCR of the TCR CDR3 was HTBI. TCRdb independently ran MiXCR on the multiplex PCR reads; one entry per CDR3 protein. The sample includes nearly 600,000 distinct CDR3 sequences, approximately 15% seen only once; the top ten take 5.8%. The specimen was blood. The receptors stem from a young woman with Graves' hyperthyroidism that later progressed to Graves' ophthalmopathy.

The J gene is TRBJ1-3, the V gene TRBV6-2 or TRBV6-3; D unresolved. V lost 2 bases and J lost 2, with 19 bases in between. The germline V gene encodes CDR1 MNHEY and CDR2 SVGEGT. The CDR3 contains 18 residues. The CDR3 is CASSYLDPALKPGNTIYF. CDR3 DNA: TGTGCCAGCAGTTACCTCGACCCAGCCTTGAAACCTGGAAACACCATATATTTT.

This clonotype was found many times. J is TRBJ1-2 and V is TRBV19, with TRBD1 identical over 9 bases. This CDR3 comprises 15 residues. CDR1 is LNHDA and CDR2 is SQIVND in the germline V gene (reference sequence). V was pared by 9 bases and J by 0 bases, with 8 bases of the junction left unmatched. CDR3 in amino acids: CASQTDRGANYGYTF. CDR3 nucleotide sequence: TGTGCCAGCCAAACCGACAGGGGGGCTAACTATGGCTACACCTTC.

This clonotype has a handful of counts. V and J are TRBV6-5 and TRBJ2-7; 9 nucleotides line up with TRBD1. Germline V CDR1 and CDR2: MNHEY, SVGAGI. This CDR3 is built from 15 residues. V trimming: 0 bases; J trimming: 6 bases; junction bases outside the gene matches: 6. The CDR3 reads CASSYSTGGIGEQYF. The DNA of the CDR3 is TGTGCCAGCAGTTACTCAACAGGGGGCATAGGCGAGCAGTACTTC.

This clonotype has at least ten counts. This sequence joins TRBV19 and TRBJ1-1; maybe TRBD1 (6 bases). This CDR3 has 14 amino acids. Germline-derived CDR1 and CDR2 are LNHDA and SQIVND (reference sequence). The germline V and J ends were trimmed by 6 bases and 6 bases, with 17 bases remaining between them. CDR3 nucleotide sequence: TGTGCCAGTAGCCGCCGGGACAAGCAACCTGAAGCTTTCTTT. This translates into CASSRRDKQPEAFF.

This clonotype was counted only a few times. The chain employs TRBV19 and TRBJ1-5, with 8 bases lining up with TRBD1. V trimming: 2 bases; J trimming: 4 bases; junction bases outside the gene matches: 4. There are 15 residues in the CDR3. Germline V gene sequence: CDR1 LNHDA, CDR2 SQIVND (reference sequence). The CDR3 reads CASSITWTGNQPQHF. CDR3 coding DNA: TGTGCCAGTAGTATAACTTGGACAGGGAATCAGCCCCAGCATTTT.

This clonotype occurred many times. The chain is built from TRBV20-1 and TRBJ1-4; D uncertain. The CDR3 is 13 amino acids. The V gene's germline CDR1 is DFQATT and CDR2 SNEGSKA (reference sequence). Trimming pared 6 bases from V and 0 bases from J, leaving 8 bases between. This CDR3 is CSAPPATNEKLFF. CDR3 DNA sequence: TGCAGTGCCCCCCCAGCAACTAATGAAAAACTGTTTTTT.

J is TRBJ2-2 and V is TRBV27; the match to TRBD1 covers 9 bases. Germline V CDR1 and CDR2: MNHEY, SMNVEV (reference sequence). There are 15 residues in the CDR3. Trimming took 8 bases from V and 0 from J; bases not matched to a gene: 4. The CDR3: CASADRGANTGELFF. The CDR3 nucleotides are TGTGCCAGCGCAGACAGGGGGGCGAACACCGGGGAGCTGTTTTTT.

This clonotype was counted between two and nine times. One end of the junction fails to match germline, which may point to a read error. The V gene is TRBV7-2, the J gene TRBJ1-2; D might be TRBD1 (5 bases). The CDR3 is 17 amino acids. The germline V gene has CDR1 SGHTA and CDR2 FQGNSA. The DNA for the CDR3 is TGTGCCGGCAGCTTAGAGGGGACGAGCCCTTCTAACTATGGCTACACCTTC. As protein: CAGSLEGTSPSNYGYTF.

This clonotype was observed at least ten times. The V call is TRBV15, the J call TRBJ1-6; possibly TRBD1 for D (5 bases). The CDR3 loop spans 14 amino acids. Germline V gives CDR1 LNHNV, CDR2 YYDKDF (reference sequence). V shed 1 base and J shed 6 bases, with 7 bases lying between them. For the CDR3, the DNA is TGTGCCACCAGCAGAGCTGGGGGTAATTCACCCCTCCACTTT. It translates to CATSRAGGNSPLHF.

The gene calls are TRBV9 and TRBJ2-7, with 14 bases lining up with TRBD2. The junction had 8 bases not matched to a gene; V was cut back by 3 bases and J by 6 bases. This CDR3 has 16 amino acids. Germline lookup yields CDR1 SGDLS and CDR2 YYNGEE. CDR3 sequence reads: CASSGPTSGRAIEQYF. The CDR3 bases are TGTGCCAGCAGCGGGCCGACTAGCGGGAGGGCGATCGAGCAGTACTTC.

This clonotype showed up many times. The genes are TRBV29-1 and TRBJ1-1; a weak D match, TRBD1 (5 bases). V lost 7 bases and J lost 0, with 18 bases in between. The CDR3 loop spans 15 amino acids. The germline V gene has CDR1 SQVTM and CDR2 ANQGSEA. The CDR3 DNA reads TGCAGCGCCGGACCCCCGGGACCTATGAACACTGAAGCTTTCTTT. Translated, it gives CSAGPPGPMNTEAFF. Full variable domain (rest looked up from reference TRBV29-1 and TRBJ1-1): SAVISQKPSRDICQRGTSLTIQCQVDSQVTMMFWYRQQPGQSLTLIATANQGSEATYESGFVIDKFPISRPNLTFSTLTVSNMSPEDSSIYLCSAGPPGPMNTEAFFGQGTRLTVV.

The CDR3 sequence is CASSYSKGAGYGYTF. As DNA, the CDR3 is TGTGCCAGCAGTTACTCAAAGGGGGCCGGCTATGGCTACACCTTC. V and J are TRBV6-5 and TRBJ1-2; 7 bases agree with TRBD1. V trimming: 0 bases; J trimming: 4 bases; junction bases outside the gene matches: 5. This CDR3 has 15 residues. Per germline, CDR1 MNHEY and CDR2 SVGAGI.

V and J are TRBV7-9 and TRBJ1-4, with D perhaps matching TRBD1 (5 bases). The CDR3 is made up of 13 amino acids. V was pared by 1 base and J by 8 bases, with 8 bases between. The V gene's germline CDR1 is SEHNR and CDR2 FQNEAQ (reference sequence). In nucleotides, the CDR3 is TGTGCCAGCAGCTTAGGGGGCGTGGAAAAACTGTTTTTT. Its protein product is CASSLGGVEKLFF.

This clonotype has a count of ten or more. The gene calls are TRBV19 and TRBJ2-7; D remains ambiguous. The germline V gene encodes CDR1 LNHDA and CDR2 SQIVND (reference sequence). The CDR3 loop spans 15 amino acids. V lost 5 bases and J lost 4, with 18 bases in between. CDR3 coding DNA: TGTGCCAGTAGTTCGTACGGATCGTCCGTTTACGAGCAGTACTTC. It is translated as CASSSYGSSVYEQYF. Based on the CDR3 plus reference TRBV19 and TRBJ2-7, the full variable domain is DGGITQSPKYLFRKEGQNVTLSCEQNLNHDAMYWYRQDPGQGLRLIYYSQIVNDFQKGDIAEGYSVSREKKESFPLTVTSAQKNPTAFYLCASSSYGSSVYEQYFGPGTRLTVT.

The chain links TRBV20-1 to TRBJ1-4; possible D gene TRBD1, 5 bases. Trimming removed 6 bases at V and 7 bases at J, with 12 bases between. The CDR3 runs 12 residues. Germline V gene data show CDR1 as DFQATT and CDR2 as SNEGSKA (reference sequence). CDR3: CSAAGFTEKLFF. The DNA for the CDR3 is TGCAGTGCGGCAGGGTTTACTGAAAAACTGTTTTTT.

This clonotype was observed at least ten times. V is TRBV13 and J is TRBJ2-7; tentatively, D is TRBD2 (5 bases). The CDR3 is 14 amino acids. Trimming removed 5 bases at V and 2 bases at J, with 13 bases between. CDR1 is PRHDT, CDR2 FYEKMQ, per germline (reference sequence). CDR3 in DNA: TGTGCCAGCAGCCCCCGCCTAGCAACCTACGAGCAGTACTTC. Encoded protein: CASSPRLATYEQYF.

V gene TRBV6-6 combines with J gene TRBJ1-1; a weak D match, TRBD1 (6 bases). The V gene's germline CDR1 is MNHNY and CDR2 SVGAGI (reference sequence). The germline V and J ends were trimmed by 2 bases and 0 bases, with 19 bases remaining between them. The CDR3 covers 18 residues. The CDR3 region has the DNA TGTGCCAGCAGTTACCCGCGGGGGGACAACTCTTTGAACACTGAAGCTTTCTTT. Amino acid sequence: CASSYPRGDNSLNTEAFF.

This clonotype was counted many times. The gene calls are TRBV7-2 and TRBJ2-5, with D perhaps matching TRBD1 or TRBD2 (5 bases each). CDR1 is SGHTA, CDR2 FQGNSA, per germline. This CDR3 is built from 13 residues. The V and J ends lost 4 bases and 7 bases respectively, with 13 bases between them. The CDR3 DNA reads as TGTGCCAGCAGCTCGGGACGCTCAGTGACCCAGTACTTC. Its translation: CASSSGRSVTQYF.

This clonotype was seen only a few times. The junction does not match germline at one end; this may be a read error. The CDR3 DNA reads TGTACCTGGAGTGTACGATCCGGTTACGAGCAGTACTTC. Translated: CTWSVRSGYEQYF. The chain employs TRBV30 and TRBJ2-7, with D unclear. Germline CDR1 and CDR2: GTSNPN and SVGIG (reference sequence). This CDR3 region has 13 residues.

This clonotype was observed a few times. This sequence joins TRBV28 and TRBJ2-5, with D possibly TRBD2 on 6 matching bases. The CDR3 contains 12 residues. Germline V gene data show CDR1 as MDHEN and CDR2 as SYDVKM. The V gene lost 6 bases and the J gene lost 5 bases, with 10 bases spanning the gap. CDR3: CASRGTSETQYF. CDR3 bases: TGTGCCAGCAGGGGGACTTCGGAGACCCAGTACTTC. Complete variable domain (other parts from reference TRBV28 and TRBJ2-5): DVKVTQSSRYLVKRTGEKVFLECVQDMDHENMFWYRQDPGLGLRLIYFSYDVKMKEKGDIPEGYSVSREKKERFSLILESASTNQTSMYLCASRGTSETQYFGPGTRLLVL.

This clonotype was detected a few times. This chain connects TRBV4-1 to TRBJ1-6, with TRBD1 matching 8 bases. V shed 0 bases, J shed 3 bases, and the junction held 10 bases outside the gene matches. Germline V CDR1 and CDR2: MGHRA, YSYEKL. The CDR3 loop spans 19 amino acids. In nucleotides, the CDR3 is TGCGCCAGCAGCCAAGAGCCCCCCGGGACAGGCAACTATAATTCACCCCTCCACTTT. Its protein is CASSQEPPGTGNYNSPLHF.